These 6 T cell receptor beta chains were sequenced from one sample in a study of blood T cell repertoires in COVID-19. Libraries were prepared by immunoSEQ multiplex PCR; TCRdb keeps only in-frame clonotypes and omits some of them. Counted here are about 300,000 clones, more than 75% occurring once; the ten biggest clones make up approximately 4.1%. Sequenced material: PBMCs or T cells enriched from blood (not recorded which). The receptors here all came from a man younger than 45 who had recovered from COVID-19.

In this sample, this clone turned up once. The V and J genes are TRBV19 and TRBJ1-2, with 10 nucleotides matching TRBD1. There are 17 residues in the CDR3. Trimming cost V 7 bases and J 1 base; bases outside gene matches: 12. The germline V gene encodes CDR1 LNHDA and CDR2 SQIVND (reference sequence). DNA for the CDR3: TGTGCCAGTATCAACCGACAGGGGGCTTCATTTAACTATGGCTACACCTTC. Protein sequence: CASINRQGASFNYGYTF. The complete variable domain, with remaining parts taken from reference TRBV19 and TRBJ1-2, reads DGGITQSPKYLFRKEGQNVTLSCEQNLNHDAMYWYRQDPGQGLRLIYYSQIVNDFQKGDIAEGYSVSREKKESFPLTVTSAQKNPTAFYLCASINRQGASFNYGYTFGSGTRLTVV.

This rearrangement joins TRBV5-1 to TRBJ2-4; 9 nucleotides align to TRBD1. The CDR3 covers 15 residues. The V gene's germline CDR1 is SGHRS and CDR2 YFSETQ. Trimming cost V 4 bases and J 9 bases; bases outside gene matches: 11. CDR3 amino acids: CASSPGTGRLGIQYF. CDR3 nucleotide sequence: TGCGCCAGCAGCCCCGGGACAGGGCGGTTAGGCATTCAGTACTTC. The full variable domain, rest sourced from reference TRBV5-1 and TRBJ2-4, is KAGVTQTPRYLIKTRGQQVTLSCSPISGHRSVSWYQQTPGQGLQFLFEYFSETQRNKGNFPGRFSGRQFSNSRSEMNVSTLELGDSALYLCASSPGTGRLGIQYFGAGTRLSVL.

This chain connects TRBV6-6 to TRBJ2-2; D is undetermined. This CDR3 has 14 amino acids. The germline V gene encodes CDR1 MNHNY and CDR2 SVGAGI (reference sequence). Trimming shortened V by 5 bases and J by 3 bases, and 10 bases separated the two germline ends. The CDR3 sequence: CASSPSEYTGELFF. The CDR3 DNA is TGTGCCAGCAGTCCCAGCGAGTACACCGGGGAGCTGTTTTTT.

The V gene is TRBV11-3, the J gene TRBJ1-6; D uncertain. Germline lookup yields CDR1 SGHNT and CDR2 YENEEA. V was pared by 1 base and J by 9 bases, with 10 bases between. This CDR3 has 14 residues. CDR3 nucleotide sequence: TGTGCCAGCAGCTTAGGACAATTCGGTTCACCCCTCCACTTT. The encoded protein is CASSLGQFGSPLHF. Looking up the rest from reference TRBV11-3 and TRBJ1-6 gives the full variable domain: EAGVVQSPRYKIIEKKQPVAFWCNPISGHNTLYWYLQNLGQGPELLIRYENEEAVDDSQLPKDRFSAERLKGVDSTLKIQPAELGDSAVYLCASSLGQFGSPLHFGNGTRLTVT.

This chain uses TRBV24-1 with TRBJ1-4, with 10 bases identical to TRBD1. The CDR3 covers 15 residues. Germline CDR1 and CDR2: KGHDR and SFDVKD. The J segment lost 7 bases and the V segment lost 5 bases, leaving 6 bases of the junction unmatched. The CDR3 nucleotides read TGTGCCACCAGTGCCACCGGGACAGGGGCTGAAAAACTGTTTTTT. Protein: CATSATGTGAEKLFF.

This clone has only a few counts. The chain's CDR3 is CASSLDRGEKLFF. CDR3 DNA sequence: TGCGCCAGCAGCTTGGACAGAGGGGAAAAACTGTTTTTT. The chain links TRBV5-1 to TRBJ1-4, with D hard to call. V lost 0 bases and J 8 bases, leaving 8 bases between the germline ends. CDR3 length: 13 residues. Germline V gene lookup returns CDR1 SGHRS and CDR2 YFSETQ.